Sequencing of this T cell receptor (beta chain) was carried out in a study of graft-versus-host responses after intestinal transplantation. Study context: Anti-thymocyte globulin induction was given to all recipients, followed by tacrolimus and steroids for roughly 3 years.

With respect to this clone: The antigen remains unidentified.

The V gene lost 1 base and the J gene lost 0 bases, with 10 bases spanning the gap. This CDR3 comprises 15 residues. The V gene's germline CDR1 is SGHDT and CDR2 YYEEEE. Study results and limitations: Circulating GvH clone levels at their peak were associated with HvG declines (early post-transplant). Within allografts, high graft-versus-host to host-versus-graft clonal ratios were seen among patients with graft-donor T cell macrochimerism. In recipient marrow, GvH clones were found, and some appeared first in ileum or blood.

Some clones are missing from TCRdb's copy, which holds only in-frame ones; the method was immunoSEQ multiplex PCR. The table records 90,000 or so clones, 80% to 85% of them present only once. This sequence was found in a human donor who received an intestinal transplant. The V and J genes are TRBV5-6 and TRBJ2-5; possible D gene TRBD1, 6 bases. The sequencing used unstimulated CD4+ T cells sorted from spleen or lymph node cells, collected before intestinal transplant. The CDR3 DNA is TGTGCCAGCAGCTTGCCAGGGGCCAACCAAGAGACCCAGTACTTC. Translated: CASSLPGANQETQYF.